These T cell receptor beta chains were read from a single sample in a study of T cell repertoires in cytomegalovirus infection. In TCRdb, the reads were re-called with MiXCR into one record per CDR3 protein. The table lists 680,000 or so distinct CDR3 sequences, roughly a third of them singletons, with about 20% in the top ten. These TCRs' antigens remain unknown. Here the sequenced sample was cultured PBMCs, taken from culture after CMV antigen stimulation. Receptors originate from a human donor in good health (CMV status not recorded). Some clones in this sample may be carry-over from other donors' samples. The CDR3 runs from the conserved cysteine through the conserved F or W. D genes are given only for firm matches. The size of a clone is reported for some rows only, either as once, few or many, or as a class for expanded clones.

d_gene,j_gene,abundance,v_gene,CDR3nt,CDR3aa
-,TRBJ1-1,few,TRBV18,TGTGCCAGCTCCCTTCATTTGAACACTGAAGCTTTCTTT,CASSLHLNTEAFF
-,TRBJ1-1,-,TRBV4-3,TGCGCCAGCAGCCAAACCGGACATTCGAACACTGAAGCTTTCTTT,CASSQTGHSNTEAFF
-,TRBJ1-1,-,TRBV20-1,TGCAGTGCTACGGTCGGGGGGCGCGGCACTGAAGCTTTCTTT,CSATVGGRGTEAFF
TRBD2,TRBJ2-1,few,TRBV4-3,TGCGCCAGCAGCCAAGAATCGCTCTTCTCTAGCGGGCTGTACAATGAGCAGTTCTTC,CASSQESLFSSGLYNEQFF
-,TRBJ2-3,-,TRBV7-9,TGTGCCAGCAGCGTAACTCTAGGGACACTCTCGAAGGGAATGGTGGATACGCAGTATTTT,CASSVTLGTLSKGMVDTQYF
-,TRBJ1-3,-,TRBV20-1,TGCAGTGCTACTGGCATTCCAGGAAACACCATATATTTT,CSATGIPGNTIYF
-,TRBJ2-7,-,TRBV7-9,TGTGCCAGCAGCCCCCCGGAGGGCTTCTACTACGAGCAGTACTTC,CASSPPEGFYYEQYF
-,TRBJ2-5,-,TRBV7-7,TGTGCCAGCAGCTTAGGCGGAACTCGTACGGAGACCCAGTACTTC,CASSLGGTRTETQYF
-,TRBJ2-1,-,TRBV19,TGTGCCAGTAGTATTGGGGGGCTCTCCTACAATGAGCAGTTCTTC,CASSIGGLSYNEQFF
TRBD1,TRBJ2-3,many,TRBV11-2,TGTGCCAGCAGCTTGTCGGGACAGAGCACAGATACGCAGTATTTT,CASSLSGQSTDTQYF
-,TRBJ1-2,-,TRBV19,TGTGCCAGTAGTATCCAGAGTCACTATGGCTACACCTTC,CASSIQSHYGYTF
-,TRBJ1-2,-,TRBV5-3,TGTGCCAGCAGCGACGCCATCGGGGGGAGCTATGGCTACACCTTC,CASSDAIGGSYGYTF
-,TRBJ1-1,-,TRBV12-3/TRBV12-4,TGTGCCAGCAGGCTCAGGGGCGCTGAAGCTTTCTTT,CASRLRGAEAFF
TRBD2,TRBJ2-3,many,TRBV7-2,TGTGCCAGCAGCTCTCCAACCGGGACTAGCGGGAGGCGAACTAGCACAGATACGCAGTATTTT,CASSSPTGTSGRRTSTDTQYF
-,TRBJ2-7,-,TRBV5-1,TGCGCCAGCAGCTTGGCCCCGCAGACCTACGAGCAGTACTTC,CASSLAPQTYEQYF
TRBD2,TRBJ2-1,few,TRBV12-3/TRBV12-4,TGTGCCAGCAGTTTAATTAGCGGACTAGCGGGATCTAATGAGCAGTTCTTC,CASSLISGLAGSNEQFF
-,TRBJ2-3,-,TRBV7-6,TGTGCCAGCAGCTTGATGGCGTCTAGTGCCAATACGCAGTATTTT,CASSLMASSANTQYF
-,TRBJ2-5,many,TRBV7-2,TGTGCCAGCAGCTTGTCGCTCCAGACCCAGTACTTC,CASSLSLQTQYF